Presented here are 18 T cell receptor beta chains from one specimen sequenced in a study of blood T cell repertoires in COVID-19. Here immunoSEQ multiplex PCR was the method, and the copy in TCRdb shows in-frame clones only, minus some. The sample shows 250,000 to 350,000 clones, 85% to 90% of them seen only once. The material sequenced was peripheral blood. These receptors all come from a woman in her 30s with COVID-19, enrolled during active disease.

The J gene is TRBJ2-3, the V gene TRBV29-1, with 7 bases that match TRBD1. The trim removed 4 bases at V and 5 bases at J, leaving 6 bases unmatched. Germline values: CDR1 SQVTM, CDR2 ANQGSEA. CDR3 length: 13 amino acids. The chain's CDR3 is CSVAGTAKDTQYF. The CDR3 nucleotides are TGCAGCGTTGCTGGGACAGCCAAAGATACGCAGTATTTT.

The rearrangement uses TRBV19 and TRBJ1-1, with D hard to call. V dropped 8 bases and J dropped 0 bases, with 10 bases sitting between them. The CDR3 spans 13 residues. CDR1 LNHDA and CDR2 SQIVND come from the germline V gene (reference sequence). The CDR3 reads CASAQRMNTEAFF. The CDR3, as DNA: TGTGCCAGTGCACAGAGAATGAACACTGAAGCTTTCTTT.

The genes are TRBV30 and TRBJ2-7; D is perhaps TRBD1 (6 bases). With 4 bases removed from V and 4 bases from J, the gap between germline ends came to 8 bases. Germline V gene sequence: CDR1 GTSNPN, CDR2 SVGIG (reference sequence). CDR3 size: 11 residues. The CDR3 DNA is TGTGCCTGGAAGGGGGAATACGAGCAGTACTTC. Translated: CAWKGEYEQYF.

With regard to this clone: In the same sample, other DNA sequences code for this CDR3. The chain combines TRBV11-2 with TRBJ1-1, with 8 bases fitting TRBD1. The CDR3 is made up of 13 amino acids. V was clipped by 5 bases and J by 3 bases; unmatched bases: 2. Germline CDR1 and CDR2: SGHAT and FQNNGV. The chain's CDR3 is CASSLGQDTEAFF. For the CDR3, the DNA is TGTGCCAGCAGCCTGGGACAGGACACTGAAGCTTTCTTT.

This chain connects TRBV10-1 to TRBJ2-1; 9 nucleotides line up with TRBD1. Germline trimming cut 6 bases from V and 7 bases from J; bases unmatched to any gene: 7. The CDR3 sequence is 14 residues long. CDR1 WNHNN and CDR2 SYGVQD come from the germline V gene (reference sequence). CDR3 DNA sequence: TGCGCCAGCAGCCGGGACAGGGTGGGGAATGAGCAGTTCTTC. Its translation is CASSRDRVGNEQFF.

The chain carries TRBV18 and TRBJ2-3, with 13 bases identical to TRBD2. CDR3 length equals 17 residues. Trimming at V came to 3 bases and at J to 3 bases, leaving 6 bases not matched to a gene. Germline V gene sequence: CDR1 KGHSH, CDR2 LQKENI. The CDR3 reads CASSPRGLAGSTDTQYF. In DNA form, the CDR3 reads TGTGCCAGCTCACCGCGGGGACTAGCGGGAAGTACAGATACGCAGTATTTT.

This chain joins TRBV2 and TRBJ1-1; tentatively, D is TRBD1 (5 bases). V gave up 8 bases and J gave up 6 bases, with 16 bases separating them. The CDR3 has 13 amino acids. Germline lookup yields CDR1 SNHLY and CDR2 FYNNEI. The CDR3 DNA sequence: TGTGCCAGCCTTTCAGGGTATGGGGCTGAAGCTTTCTTT. This codes for CASLSGYGAEAFF.

This clone came up a few times. The genes are TRBV3-1 (or the pseudogene TRBV3-2) and TRBJ1-2; 9 nucleotides agree with TRBD1. The length of the CDR3 is 13 residues. The trim removed 4 bases at V and 8 bases at J, leaving 5 bases unmatched. The germline CDR1 and CDR2 sequences are LGHDT and YNNKEL (reference sequence). CDR3 loop: CASSPDRGKGYTF. The CDR3 nucleotides are TGTGCCAGCAGCCCCGACAGGGGGAAAGGCTACACCTTC.

The chain joins TRBV28 to TRBJ2-2; TRBD2 matches 8 bases. The CDR3 runs to 16 residues. V trimming: 3 bases; J trimming: 1 base; junction bases outside the gene matches: 4. Germline CDR1 MDHEN, CDR2 SYDVKM. CDR3 coding DNA: TGTGCCAGCAGTTTGACCAGCGGGGGGAACACCGGGGAGCTGTTTTTT. This encodes CASSLTSGGNTGELFF.

The chain links TRBV5-1 to TRBJ1-1; 9 nucleotides line up with TRBD1. Trimming cost V 4 bases and J 4 bases; bases outside gene matches: 8. There are 15 residues in the CDR3. Germline CDR1 is SGHRS and CDR2 is YFSETQ. CDR3 coding DNA: TGCGCCAGCAGCACATGGACAGGGGTAGGCACTGAAGCTTTCTTT. This codes for CASSTWTGVGTEAFF.

The chain carries TRBV12-3 or TRBV12-4 and TRBJ1-3; D gene ambiguous. Trimming left V 8 bases short and J 0 bases short, with 8 bases between. The CDR3 length is 13 residues. The chain's CDR3 is CASGPNSGNTIYF. Written as DNA, the CDR3 is TGTGCCAGCGGGCCGAACTCTGGAAACACCATATATTTT.

The chain has TRBV5-5 and TRBJ2-1; weak D call: TRBD2 (6 bases). Germline CDR1 SGHKS, CDR2 YYEKEE (reference sequence). The CDR3 loop spans 15 amino acids. V was trimmed by 1 base and J by 9 bases, leaving 17 bases between them. CDR3 in DNA: TGTGCCAGCAGCTTGTCAGGGACTCAGGCCGGTGAGCAGTTCTTC. Translated: CASSLSGTQAGEQFF.

The chain uses TRBV7-2 and TRBJ1-5; 10 bases match TRBD1. This CDR3 has 15 residues. CDR1 SGHTA and CDR2 FQGNSA come from the germline V gene. V trimming: 5 bases; J trimming: 5 bases; junction bases outside the gene matches: 6. CDR3 sequence reads: CASSPAGTGDQPQHF. CDR3 sequence (DNA): TGTGCCAGCAGCCCTGCCGGGACAGGGGATCAGCCCCAGCATTTT.

V usage is TRBV9 and J usage is TRBJ1-2; D might be TRBD1 (6 bases). The germline gives CDR1 SGDLS, CDR2 YYNGEE. CDR3 size: 15 residues. The V gene lost 2 bases and the J gene lost 6 bases, with 17 bases spanning the gap. CDR3 in amino acids: CASSVAGGRVDGYTF. The CDR3 DNA reads TGTGCCAGCAGCGTTGCGGGGGGCAGGGTAGATGGCTACACCTTC.

The chain uses TRBV19 and TRBJ2-7; D may be TRBD1 (6 bases). Germline CDR1 reads LNHDA; CDR2 reads SQIVND (reference sequence). Deletions cut 5 bases from V and 3 bases from J, with 11 bases between. This CDR3 is 13 amino acids long. The CDR3 sequence: CASSVTGNYEQYF. The CDR3 nucleotides read TGTGCCAGTAGTGTCACAGGGAACTACGAGCAGTACTTC.

V gene TRBV28 combines with J gene TRBJ1-6; no clear D. This CDR3 region has 15 residues. Germline V CDR1 and CDR2: MDHEN, SYDVKM. Trimming pared 7 bases from V and 5 bases from J, leaving 15 bases between. CDR3 protein: CASTSSRLDNSPLHF. CDR3 DNA sequence: TGTGCCAGCACCTCGAGTCGGCTAGATAATTCACCCCTCCACTTT.

In this sample, this clone turned up once. V usage is TRBV2 and J usage is TRBJ2-1; TRBD1 might be the D (6 bases). The V gene lost 0 bases and the J gene lost 1 base, with 10 bases spanning the gap. Germline V gene sequence: CDR1 SNHLY, CDR2 FYNNEI. The CDR3 length is 16 residues. The CDR3 spells CASSEAVGGSYNEQFF. The CDR3 coding sequence is TGTGCCAGCAGTGAAGCGGTAGGGGGATCCTACAATGAGCAGTTCTTC.

This clone was counted a single time. The chain is built from TRBV4-2 and TRBJ2-2; TRBD2 is a possible D gene (5 bases). Per the germline V gene, CDR1 is LGHNA and CDR2 is YNFKEQ. The CDR3 loop spans 14 amino acids. The V end was cut by 8 bases, the J end by 5 bases, with 15 bases between. The CDR3 spells CASAGVTRTGELFF. The CDR3 region has the DNA TGTGCCAGCGCCGGGGTTACGAGGACCGGGGAGCTGTTTTTT.